This record covers a single T cell receptor (beta chain). Its cognate antigen is unknown. The data were obtained in a study of T-cell reconstitution after alpha-beta-depleted transplantation in children. Findings and limits, study-wide: Newly produced T cells mostly accounted for T-cell counts and diversity one year post-transplant. Surviving recipient T cells and intrathymic progenitors accounted for some patients' high TCRbeta diversity at day 60. Alpha-beta T cells about two months after transplant reportedly derived from several hundred expanded graft clones.

Germline V lookup: CDR1 GTSNPN, CDR2 SVGIG (reference sequence). CDR3 length equals 15 residues. Trimming shortened V by 0 bases and J by 9 bases, and 18 bases separated the two germline ends. Preparing the TCRbeta library involved the use of unique molecular identifiers. TCRdb fed the PCR reads into MiXCR, producing one record per CDR3 protein. The data contain fewer than 550,000 distinct CDR3 sequences, 11% of them seen just once; the ten biggest clones take up about 15%. The chain carries TRBV30 and TRBJ2-1, with D perhaps TRBD1 (5 bases). The sample consisted of PBMCs, mostly from graft donor cells, taken 180 days after TCRalphabeta/CD19-depleted stem cell transplant. This sequence originates from a female patient younger than 10 who had a stem cell transplant for aplastic anemia, so the T cells may come from the graft donor. The CDR3 sequence is CAWSVLAVGVGEQFF. Written as DNA, the CDR3 is TGTGCCTGGAGTGTACTGGCGGTAGGGGTTGGTGAGCAGTTCTTC.